The 14 T cell receptor beta chains below were found in one sample sequenced in a study of human T cells and chemical hapten exposure. Specified time point: patch test 3, about 24 weeks after DPC sensitization. Treatment indicated: therapeutic diphenylcyclopropenone sensitization with weekly scalp DPC. Sequencing started from total RNA isolated from unfractionated whole blood. TCRdb redid the calling of the RACE reads with MiXCR, one entry per CDR3 protein. The repertoire holds over 35,000 distinct CDR3 sequences, with 10% to 15% as singletons. This material consisted of whole blood, taken in connection with sensitization to the hapten diphenylcyclopropenone (DPC). The receptors originated from a woman between 40 and 50 years old with alopecia areata. Some clones in this sample may be carry-over from other donors' samples.

This chain connects TRBV29-1 to TRBJ2-2, with 10 nucleotides matching TRBD2. Germline V gene sequence: CDR1 SQVTM, CDR2 ANQGSEA. The CDR3 is 15 amino acids. V trimming: 2 bases; J trimming: 7 bases; junction bases outside the gene matches: 7. The CDR3 coding sequence is TGCAGCGTTGAAATCGCTAGCGGGAGAGACGGGGAGCTGTTTTTT. Encoded protein: CSVEIASGRDGELFF.

The rearrangement joins TRBV3-1 to TRBJ2-3; TRBD2 is a possible D gene (6 bases). The CDR3 is made up of 14 amino acids. Trimming cost V 3 bases and J 6 bases, with 13 bases left between them. Per germline, CDR1 LGHDT and CDR2 YNNKEL (reference sequence). CDR3 nucleotides: TGTGCCAGCAGCCAGCGGTCGGGAGTGGATACGCAGTATTTT. Translation gives CASSQRSGVDTQYF.

This clonotype was counted a few times. The rearrangement joins TRBV5-1 to TRBJ2-7; D unclear. Per germline, CDR1 SGHRS and CDR2 YFSETQ. This CDR3 region has 15 residues. Trimming took off 0 bases at V and 0 bases at J, with 10 bases between the two ends. As DNA, the CDR3 is TGCGCCAGCAGCTTGGATCCCCCAAACTCCTACGAGCAGTACTTC. Translating gives CASSLDPPNSYEQYF.

The chain combines TRBV4-3 with TRBJ2-2, with D possibly matching TRBD1 (5 bases). Trimming pared 1 base from V and 2 bases from J, leaving 8 bases between. This CDR3 is 15 amino acids long. Germline assignment: CDR1 LGHNA and CDR2 YSLEER. CDR3 DNA sequence: TGCGCCAGCAGCCAAGGGGGCTTTAACACCGGGGAGCTGTTTTTT. Its translation: CASSQGGFNTGELFF.

J is TRBJ2-7 and V is TRBV7-9, with D perhaps TRBD2 (5 bases). From germline, CDR1 is SEHNR and CDR2 FQNEAQ (reference sequence). V lost 5 bases, J lost 3 bases, and 8 bases lay in between. This CDR3 is 12 amino acids long. CDR3 in DNA: TGTGCCAGCAGCACCGAGGGCTACGAGCAGTACTTC. Translation gives CASSTEGYEQYF.

This clonotype showed up many times. CDR3 nucleotides: TGTGCCAGCAGCCACCCTGGGGGAGAGACCCAGTACTTC. Encoded protein: CASSHPGGETQYF. The chain uses TRBV11-2 and TRBJ2-5; either TRBD1 or TRBD2 may supply D (5 bases each). Trimming removed 5 bases from V and 4 bases from J, with 11 bases in between. This CDR3 has 13 residues. The germline CDR1 and CDR2 sequences are SGHAT and FQNNGV.

This clonotype showed up many times. This chain uses TRBV7-2 with TRBJ1-3; the D gene is possibly TRBD1 (6 bases). The length of the CDR3 is 12 residues. Trimming removed 5 bases at V and 8 bases at J, with 10 bases between. Germline V gene data show CDR1 as SGHTA and CDR2 as FQGNSA. CDR3 protein: CASSQNRDTIYF. The CDR3 DNA reads TGTGCCAGCAGCCAAAACAGGGACACCATATATTTT.

The rearrangement joins TRBV3-1 to TRBJ2-7; D tentatively fits TRBD1 or TRBD2 (5 bases each). Germline assignment: CDR1 LGHDT and CDR2 YNNKEL (reference sequence). The V end was cut by 4 bases, the J end by 6 bases, with 19 bases between. This CDR3 has 15 amino acids. The CDR3 is CASSPRTLGTTEQYF. The CDR3 bases are TGTGCCAGCAGCCCCAGGACCCTTGGGACGACCGAGCAGTACTTC.

The CDR3 DNA follows: TGCGCCAGCAGCGCACTAGCGGGGAGCACAGATACGCAGTATTTT. Its translation: CASSALAGSTDTQYF. The chain combines TRBV4-3 with TRBJ2-3; TRBD2 matches at 10 bases. The V gene end was trimmed by 5 bases and the J gene end by 0 bases; junction bases not matched to a gene: 2. This CDR3 contains 15 residues. Germline CDR1 reads LGHNA; CDR2 reads YSLEER.

Concerning this clonotype itself: A junction boundary mismatches the germline segment, possibly from a read error. V gene TRBV6-4 combines with J gene TRBJ2-2; 10 nucleotides align to TRBD2. The germline gives CDR1 MRHNA, CDR2 SNTAGT. The CDR3 covers 15 residues. CDR3 sequence (DNA): TGTGCCAGCAGTGTTACTAGCGGGGACACCGGGAAGCTGTTTTTT. Encoded protein: CASSVTSGDTGKLFF.

At least ten counts were recorded for this clonotype. In nucleotides, the CDR3 is TGTGCCAGCAGTCCAAATAGCGGGAGGGGTTACAATGAGCAGTTCTTC. Translating it yields CASSPNSGRGYNEQFF. The chain combines TRBV12-3 or TRBV12-4 with TRBJ2-1, with TRBD2 identical over 11 bases. The CDR3 spans 16 residues. Trimming cost V 5 bases and J 4 bases; bases outside gene matches: 7.

This clonotype was seen more than once but under ten times. The chain couples TRBV14 to TRBJ2-1, with unresolved D. From germline, CDR1 is SGHDN and CDR2 FVKESK. The length of the CDR3 is 12 residues. Trimming shortened V by 4 bases and J by 13 bases, and 14 bases separated the two germline ends. CDR3 bases: TGTGCCAGCAGCCCCCTAGGGCTTCGCCAGTTCTTC. Protein sequence: CASSPLGLRQFF.

The chain combines TRBV2 with TRBJ2-1; D is unclear. The CDR3 runs 10 residues. Trimming removed 7 bases at V and 7 bases at J, with 5 bases between. The germline gives CDR1 SNHLY, CDR2 FYNNEI. The CDR3 nucleotides read TGTGCCAGCATGGTGAATGAGCAGTTCTTC. Protein: CASMVNEQFF.

The gene calls are TRBV4-2 and TRBJ1-2, with D unclear. CDR3 length: 14 amino acids. With 0 bases removed from V and 4 bases from J, the gap between germline ends came to 9 bases. Per the germline V gene, CDR1 is LGHNA and CDR2 is YNFKEQ. The CDR3 nucleotides are TGTGCCAGCAGCCAAGAAAACGGTCCCTATGGCTACACCTTC. Translated: CASSQENGPYGYTF.